The rows below give T cell receptor beta chains drawn from one sample of a study of molecular identifiers for immune sequencing clone quantification. MiXCR, run by TCRdb on the PCR reads, gives a single entry per CDR3 protein. The sample has about 500,000 distinct CDR3 sequences, less than 30% seen once; the top ten hold over 0.6%. The sequenced sample was naive CD8+ T cells from blood, with Jurkat cell RNA spiked in. The receptors shown here come from a human donor in good health. Some libraries in this study had Jurkat cell RNA spiked in. CDR3s include the opening cysteine and the closing phenylalanine or tryptophan. A D gene is named only where the DNA matches it firmly. The listing skips clone size in some rows; elsewhere it reads once, few, many or a size class.

D	J	V	size	CDR3	DNA
.	TRBJ1-2	TRBV4-1	few	CASSQVTKGRTNYGYTF	TGCGCCAGCAGCCAAGTCACGAAGGGCAGGACTAACTATGGCTACACCTTC
.	TRBJ2-7	TRBV20-1	.	CSASVPDVSYEQYF	TGCAGTGCTAGCGTTCCGGATGTGTCCTACGAGCAGTACTTC
.	TRBJ2-2	TRBV10-3	.	CALGRPNTGELFF	TGTGCCTTGGGTCGACCGAACACCGGGGAGCTGTTTTTT
.	TRBJ2-3	TRBV6-2/TRBV6-3	.	CASSPPEGLTDTQYF	TGTGCCAGCAGTCCCCCGGAGGGACTCACAGATACGCAGTATTTT
.	TRBJ2-7	TRBV4-1	.	CASSQDDLGSSYEQYF	TGCGCCAGCAGCCAAGATGATTTAGGGAGCTCCTACGAGCAGTACTTC
.	TRBJ1-1	TRBV2	.	CASRDPGTNTEAYF	TGTGCCAGCAGAGATCCAGGGACCAACACTGAAGCTTACTTT
.	TRBJ1-1	TRBV4-3	.	CASSQRTTHTEAFF	TGCGCCAGCAGCCAACGGACAACCCACACTGAAGCTTTCTTT
.	TRBJ2-1	TRBV25-1	.	CASTDSGRGAYNEQFF	TGTGCCAGCACCGATTCTGGCAGGGGGGCCTACAATGAGCAGTTCTTC
.	TRBJ2-3	TRBV20-1	many	CSARDHRSTDTQYF	TGCAGTGCTAGAGATCATCGGAGCACAGATACGCAGTATTTT
TRBD1	TRBJ1-4	TRBV6-5	.	CASRFRGSFEKLFF	TGTGCCAGCAGGTTCAGGGGGTCTTTTGAAAAACTGTTTTTT
TRBD1	TRBJ2-1	TRBV20-1	many	CSAHARDSGGNEQFF	TGCAGTGCGCACGCCCGGGACAGTGGCGGTAATGAGCAGTTCTTC
.	TRBJ2-1	TRBV20-1	.	CSASDRGGNEQFF	TGCAGTGCTAGTGATAGGGGGGGCAATGAGCAGTTCTTC
.	TRBJ1-5	TRBV4-3	many	CASSPWTFQPQHF	TGCGCCAGCAGCCCCTGGACCTTTCAGCCCCAGCATTTT
TRBD1	TRBJ2-1	TRBV29-1	few	CSVRQGHYNEQFF	TGCAGCGTTCGACAGGGCCACTACAATGAGCAGTTCTTC
.	TRBJ2-7	TRBV10-3	.	CAISDPGPYKQYF	TGTGCCATCAGTGATCCCGGTCCCTACAAGCAGTACTTC
.	TRBJ1-1	TRBV9	.	CASSVGGALDTEAFF	TGTGCCAGCAGCGTTGGAGGGGCCTTAGACACTGAAGCTTTCTTT
TRBD1	TRBJ1-1	TRBV7-2	many	CASRTGITEAFF	TGTGCCAGTCGGACAGGGATCACTGAAGCTTTCTTT
.	TRBJ1-1	TRBV19	few	CASFRGGEAFF	TGTGCCAGCTTCCGGGGGGGAGAAGCTTTCTTT
.	TRBJ1-4	TRBV7-6	.	CASSLSVAENEKLFF	TGTGCCAGCAGCTTATCGGTAGCCGAAAATGAAAAACTGTTTTTT
.	TRBJ1-5	TRBV6-2/TRBV6-3	few	CASSGINQPQHF	TGTGCCAGCAGTGGTATCAATCAGCCCCAGCATTTT
TRBD2	TRBJ2-1	TRBV24-1	few	CATSDDSGGTRNEQFF	TGTGCCACCAGTGACGATAGCGGGGGGACTAGAAATGAGCAGTTCTTC
.	TRBJ2-7	TRBV19	.	CASSMSGRSYEQYF	TGTGCCAGTAGTATGAGTGGGCGCTCCTACGAGCAGTACTTC
.	TRBJ2-1	TRBV9	.	CASSAISPAEQFF	TGTGCCAGCAGCGCCATCAGTCCTGCCGAGCAGTTCTTC
TRBD1	TRBJ1-3	TRBV23-1	few	CASSQSGDRGQVDTIYF	TGCGCCAGCAGTCAATCCGGCGACAGGGGGCAAGTAGACACCATATATTTT
TRBD1	TRBJ2-1	TRBV6-5	few	CASSLTSRGRGPNNEQFF	TGTGCCAGCAGTCTTACCAGCCGGGGAAGGGGGCCCAACAATGAGCAGTTCTTC
.	TRBJ1-2	TRBV20-1	.	CSARKEKETRADGYTF	TGCAGTGCTAGAAAAGAAAAAGAAACAAGGGCCGATGGCTACACCTTC
TRBD2	TRBJ2-3	TRBV20-1	few	CSARKRGLTDTQYF	TGCAGTGCTAGAAAGCGGGGACTAACAGATACGCAGTATTTT
.	TRBJ2-2	TRBV12-3/TRBV12-4	.	CASSFPDKGANTGELFF	TGTGCCAGCAGTTTTCCTGACAAGGGAGCGAACACCGGGGAGCTGTTTTTT
.	TRBJ2-1	TRBV7-8	many	CASSSLPGPHLGGEQFF	TGTGCCAGCAGCTCCCTCCCTGGGCCGCACCTAGGGGGTGAGCAGTTCTTC
.	TRBJ1-2	TRBV5-5	few	CASSHKQQGLKGYTF	TGTGCCAGCAGCCACAAGCAGCAGGGACTCAAAGGCTACACCTTC